This T cell receptor (beta chain) was sequenced for a study of blood T cell repertoires in COVID-19. This CDR3 has 18 residues. Looked up from germline, CDR1 is LGHDT and CDR2 is YNNKEL (reference sequence). Losses at the gene ends were 1 base for V and 3 bases for J; bases not matched to a gene: 12. The repertoire was sequenced with immunoSEQ multiplex PCR; TCRdb's copy has only in-frame clones and lacks some. This sample yields 95,000 to 120,000 clones, of which roughly 80% are seen a single time; around 1.5% belongs to the top ten. This chain links TRBV3-1 (or the pseudogene TRBV3-2) with TRBJ2-3, with TRBD2 identical over 8 bases. The TCR sequence derives from a man in his fifties or sixties with acute or convalescent COVID-19. The sample taken for sequencing was peripheral blood. The CDR3 loop reads CASSQARGGLPGTDTQYF. For the CDR3, the DNA is TGTGCCAGCAGCCAAGCCCGGGGGGGTCTCCCCGGGACAGATACGCAGTATTTT.